This section outlines one T cell receptor (beta chain) sequence together with its context. Individuals aged 18 to 89 years were recruited from 24 US areas. Self-reported history from a screening survey and questionnaire set each donor's cohort. The V end was cut by 3 bases, the J end by 3 bases, with 18 bases between. The CDR3 runs to 16 residues. Germline lookup yields CDR1 MDHEN and CDR2 SYDVKM. These data belong to a study of blood T cell repertoires in COVID-19. For the study at large: T cells, B-cell-depleted T cells, or PBMCs provided the cDNA or gDNA that served as material.

Original handling: Amplified reference gene primers provided the basis for estimating nucleated cell counts. Data came from immunoSEQ multiplex PCR; TCRdb stores just in-frame clones and leaves some out. V and J calls and clone size are given by that table; D and trimming were obtained from the DNA. The repertoire holds fewer than 350,000 clones, 88% seen once, with around 0.9% in the top ten. Sequencing used PBMCs or T cells enriched from blood (not recorded which). This TCR derives from a young woman who had recovered from COVID-19. The chain is built from TRBV28 and TRBJ2-7, with a possible D match to TRBD2 (6 bases). CDR3 sequence: CASSFFGGERDYEQYF. The CDR3 nucleotides are TGTGCCAGCAGTTTCTTCGGCGGGGAGAGAGACTACGAGCAGTACTTC.